This T cell receptor (beta chain) stems from a study of blood T cell repertoires in COVID-19. Study in general: There were acute and convalescent COVID-19 samples, and they came from the United States, Italy and Spain. PBMCs, B-cell-depleted T cells, or T cells were the source of the cDNA or gDNA that made up the material.

This clone was counted a few times. Authors' processing steps: How many nucleated cells were present was estimated from reference gene primer amplification. Method: immunoSEQ multiplex PCR; TCRdb's copy keeps in-frame clones and lacks some. Clonal size and the V and J genes are those of that table, whereas D and trimming came from the DNA. The data contain around 78,000 clones, approximately 85% of them seen just once; the ten biggest clones take up under 55%. The specimen was peripheral blood. The TCR sequence derives from a human donor in a cohort sampled during active COVID-19.

CDR3 nucleotides: TGTGCCACCAGCGCTCCCGGGATAAGTAGCCCGCAGTTCTTC. Residues: CATSAPGISSPQFF. J is TRBJ2-1 and V is TRBV15; possible D gene TRBD2, 5 bases. With 5 bases removed from V and 12 bases from J, the gap between germline ends came to 20 bases. The CDR3 is 14 amino acids. Germline CDR1 is LNHNV and CDR2 is YYDKDF (reference sequence).